A selection of T cell receptor beta chains follows, all from one sample in a study of blood T cell repertoires in COVID-19. Clones were read by immunoSEQ multiplex PCR, and TCRdb kept only the in-frame ones, dropping some. The sample lists fewer than 500,000 clones, 70% to 85% occurring once. Material for sequencing was peripheral blood. These receptors were obtained from a human donor with acute or convalescent COVID-19. The donor label of this sample is uncertain. Both conserved end residues are part of each CDR3.

V	CDR3
TRBV4-2	CASSQAGNRDTEAFF
TRBV18	CASSPNRNSRPQHF
TRBV3-1/TRBV3-2	CASRQGGGTEAFF
TRBV7-2	CASSLGLAGPDTQYF
TRBV4-1	CASSATTSGRNTGELFF
TRBV2	CASSRLAGLRAQYF
TRBV6-6	CASSRKDRGSNEQFF
TRBV6-5	CASSGTANTEAFF
TRBV5-1	CASSLGAATYNEQFF
TRBV3-1/TRBV3-2	CASSRGPWKETQYF
TRBV29-1	CSVPLRGQGDTGELFF
TRBV11-2	CASSPGRSYEQYF
TRBV30	CAWSPRVGETQYF
TRBV4-1	CASSQVGTGPQETQYF
TRBV5-1	CASSQVAPPYEQYF
TRBV19	CASRQGSYEQYF
TRBV28	CASSRDRVKTEAFF
TRBV18	CASSPDRRYTEAFF
TRBV18	CASSYDSLSYEQYF
TRBV7-2	CASSSTVDRGYGYTF
TRBV5-1	CASSLSVGGPSYNEQFF
TRBV7-8	CASGGPTGNGYTF
TRBV5-1	CASSSDSFRDEQYF
TRBV5-5	CASSLSFTGYNSPLHF
TRBV28	CASSFPVGASNQPQHF
TRBV10-3	CAISAPDRGVTWQYF
TRBV4-1	CASSQGFSGVAGPDTQYF
TRBV6-6	CASSYSGGVTEAFF
TRBV4-1	CASSQDYGVGELFF
TRBV5-1	CASSFSGEAFF
TRBV14	CASSRQGTSTDTQYF
TRBV6-5	CASRPTGGSPLHF
TRBV7-2	CASSLAGMGTGELFF
TRBV27	CASSLGSWEGRFF
TRBV5-1	CASSLFGSRGPYGYTF
TRBV18	CASSPSAGVLGNEQFF
TRBV10-3	CAISDGLAGGTTYNEQFF
TRBV2	CASAGIMNTEAFF
TRBV5-1	CASSLGALGLTEAFF
TRBV18	CASSQGSGVNTEAFF
TRBV10-2	CASSEAGGGYNEQFF
TRBV4-1	CASSQGLAGGRAKNIQYF
TRBV2	CASKAVGTGTDTQYF
TRBV19	CASSPRGTLHEQYF
TRBV6-5	CASSYGNRGSYGYTF
TRBV7-2	CASSLFGETSGANVLTF
TRBV11-3	CASNPGLAGEESTDTQYF
TRBV5-1	CASSLVQANTEAFF
TRBV5-1	CASSPSGTSGVETQYF